One and the same sample provided the 26 T cell receptor beta chains below, sequenced in a study of blood T cells in healthy people across ages. It was with a sample-barcoded 5' primer and a J-beta primer mix that a second PCR of roughly 7 to 12 cycles was run. Each CDR3 protein gets one entry after TCRdb re-called the 5' RACE reads with MiXCR. The sample lists some 900,000 distinct CDR3 sequences, 25% to 30% seen once, with approximately 15% in the top ten. The sample was blood. These receptors were taken from a woman aged 80 or older in good health.

The chain links TRBV6-2 or TRBV6-3 to TRBJ1-2, with 11 bases lining up with TRBD1. Germline CDR1 is MNHEY and CDR2 is SVGEGT. CDR3 length: 15 amino acids. The J segment lost 0 bases and the V segment lost 5 bases, leaving 2 bases of the junction unmatched. CDR3 region: CASSGQGASNYGYTF. The CDR3 DNA follows: TGTGCCAGCAGTGGACAGGGGGCTTCTAACTATGGCTACACCTTC.

The gene calls are TRBV7-9 and TRBJ1-2, with TRBD1 as a possible D gene (5 bases). V gave up 1 base and J gave up 4 bases, with 13 bases separating them. From germline, CDR1 is SEHNR and CDR2 FQNEAQ (reference sequence). This CDR3 spans 15 amino acids. DNA of the CDR3: TGTGCCAGCAGCTTAGATTCTTTGGGACCCTATGGCTACACCTTC. This codes for CASSLDSLGPYGYTF.

In this sample, this clonotype turned up many times. This rearrangement joins TRBV3-1 to TRBJ2-5; 10 nucleotides align to TRBD2. Unmatched junction bases numbered 9, after V lost 9 bases and J lost 2 bases. The CDR3 has 15 amino acids. CDR1 and CDR2 (germline): LGHDT, YNNKEL (reference sequence). The CDR3 bases are TGTGCCAGTCAAGCGGGGGGGCATGCTCAAGAGACCCAGTACTTC. It codes for CASQAGGHAQETQYF.

This clonotype was seen many times. The chain uses TRBV4-3 and TRBJ1-5; D is unclear. V shed 4 bases and J shed 5 bases, with 12 bases lying between them. This CDR3 is built from 14 residues. CDR1 is LGHNA and CDR2 is YSLEER in the germline V gene. The CDR3 DNA sequence: TGCGCCAGCAGCCCCCAAAACACGGATCAGCCCCAGCATTTT. This codes for CASSPQNTDQPQHF.

The chain employs TRBV3-1 and TRBJ1-4; 10 bases fit TRBD1. The germline V gene has CDR1 LGHDT and CDR2 YNNKEL (reference sequence). The CDR3 covers 15 residues. The J segment lost 7 bases and the V segment lost 4 bases, leaving 6 bases of the junction unmatched. CDR3 sequence reads: CASSRGTGEGEKLFF. The CDR3 DNA reads TGTGCCAGCAGCCGAGGGACAGGGGAGGGTGAAAAACTGTTTTTT.

This clonotype has a handful of counts. CDR3 sequence (DNA): TGCAGTGCTAGAGATTTGGGGGCCGGGACAGGTAATTCACCCCTCCACTTT. Its translation is CSARDLGAGTGNSPLHF. J is TRBJ1-6 and V is TRBV20-1, with 8 bases matching TRBD1. This CDR3 has 17 amino acids. Trimming cost V 0 bases and J 6 bases; bases outside gene matches: 10. Germline V gene sequence: CDR1 DFQATT, CDR2 SNEGSKA (reference sequence).

As concerns this clonotype: A much larger clone differs by one base, so this may be a read error. The V call is TRBV20-1, the J call TRBJ2-7; D not certain. This CDR3 spans 14 amino acids. Germline values: CDR1 DFQATT, CDR2 SNEGSKA (reference sequence). The CDR3 sequence is CSATRLQSSYKQYF. In nucleotides, the CDR3 is TGCAGTGCTACCAGACTCCAAAGCTCCTACAAGCAGTACTTC.

The rearrangement joins TRBV7-2 to TRBJ2-2; D might be TRBD2 (6 bases). The germline V and J ends were trimmed by 0 bases and 4 bases, with 9 bases remaining between them. The CDR3 sequence is 15 residues long. The germline gives CDR1 SGHTA, CDR2 FQGNSA. CDR3 sequence: CASSLATGVTGELFF. Written as DNA, the CDR3 is TGTGCCAGCAGCTTAGCTACGGGGGTCACCGGGGAGCTGTTTTTT.

The chain recombines TRBV5-4 with TRBJ1-2; 7 nucleotides align to TRBD1. There are 14 residues in the CDR3. After removal of 7 bases from V and 2 bases from J, the junction contained 8 bases not matched to a gene. Germline CDR1 is SGHNT and CDR2 is YYREEE (reference sequence). CDR3 sequence reads: CASLPTGSNYGYTF. DNA for the CDR3: TGTGCCAGCCTCCCGACAGGGTCGAACTATGGCTACACCTTC. The full variable domain, its missing parts supplied by reference TRBV5-4 and TRBJ1-2, is ETGVTQSPTHLIKTRGQQVTLRCSSQSGHNTVSWYQQALGQGPQFIFQYYREEENGRGNFPPRFSGLQFPNYSSELNVNALELDDSALYLCASLPTGSNYGYTFGSGTRLTVV.

The chain recombines TRBV5-5 with TRBJ2-1; 9 bases agree with TRBD2. The DNA end is more similar to TRBJ2-7, so the J call may be wrong. CDR1 and CDR2 (germline): SGHKS, YYEKEE (reference sequence). The CDR3 totals 16 residues. CDR3 region: CASSYQAGLAYNEQYF. The CDR3 coding sequence is TGTGCCAGCAGCTACCAGGCGGGACTAGCTTACAATGAGCAGTACTTC.

On this clonotype: Being one base from a much bigger clone, this may be a read error. The genes are TRBV4-1 and TRBJ1-2; 9 nucleotides line up with TRBD1. From germline, CDR1 is MGHRA and CDR2 YSYEKL. The CDR3 spans 18 residues. V dropped 1 base and J dropped 4; count of bases not matched to a gene: 13. This CDR3 reads CASSQVPTGGERGYGYTF. The CDR3 DNA reads as TGCGCCAGCAGCCAAGTCCCTACAGGGGGCGAAAGGGGCTATGGCTACACCTTC.

This clonotype was seen repeatedly, ten times or more. The chain links TRBV15 to TRBJ2-4; D not certain. This CDR3 is 17 amino acids long. The V gene lost 0 bases and the J gene lost 0 bases, with 12 bases spanning the gap. In germline, CDR1 is LNHNV, CDR2 YYDKDF (reference sequence). CDR3 sequence: CATSRDGGILAKNIQYF. The CDR3 nucleotides read TGTGCCACCAGCAGAGATGGCGGCATTTTAGCCAAAAACATTCAGTACTTC.

As for this clonotype: Since a much larger clone is just one base distant, this may be a read error. The chain has TRBV24-1 and TRBJ2-3, with D possibly being TRBD1 (6 bases). This CDR3 is 17 amino acids long. Trimming took 1 base from V and 2 from J, leaving 15 bases between them. CDR1 and CDR2 from the germline V gene are KGHDR and SFDVKD. CDR3 DNA: TGTGCCACCAGTGATTTCAGCGCAGGGGATCCCACAGATACGCAGTATTTT. It translates to CATSDFSAGDPTDTQYF.

In this sample, this clonotype turned up many times. The chain links TRBV20-1 to TRBJ2-5; D is unresolved. CDR1 and CDR2 (germline): DFQATT, SNEGSKA (reference sequence). The germline V and J ends were trimmed by 1 base and 5 bases, with 17 bases remaining between them. The CDR3 consists of 15 residues. The CDR3 here is CSARVGLGVVETQYF. The DNA for the CDR3 is TGCAGTGCTAGAGTCGGCCTTGGGGTGGTGGAGACCCAGTACTTC.

This sequence joins TRBV12-3 or TRBV12-4 and TRBJ1-2; D remains unclear. The germline V and J ends were trimmed by 3 bases and 4 bases, with 15 bases remaining between them. The CDR3 sequence is 15 residues long. This CDR3 is CASSLRSAGSYGYTF. CDR3 coding DNA: TGTGCCAGCAGTTTGAGGAGCGCTGGGAGCTATGGCTACACCTTC.

This clonotype has just a few counts. The rearrangement uses TRBV20-1 and TRBJ2-3; D gene unclear. Germline V gives CDR1 DFQATT, CDR2 SNEGSKA (reference sequence). V was trimmed by 1 base and J by 0 bases, leaving 11 bases between them. The CDR3 contains 15 residues. The CDR3 nucleotides read TGCAGTGCTAGAGTTCCGGCGGTCAGCACAGATACGCAGTATTTT. This encodes CSARVPAVSTDTQYF.

This clonotype appeared many times. The gene calls are TRBV29-1 and TRBJ2-3, with D perhaps TRBD1 or TRBD2 (5 bases each). CDR1 SQVTM and CDR2 ANQGSEA come from the germline V gene. CDR3 size: 15 residues. The V gene lost 3 bases and the J gene lost 0 bases, with 13 bases spanning the gap. This chain's CDR3 is CSVEAGRTSTDTQYF. The CDR3 DNA is TGCAGCGTTGAGGCAGGGCGGACTAGCACAGATACGCAGTATTTT.

This clonotype was recorded many times. The CDR3 DNA reads TGTGCCAGCAGCTCTGCTAGCGGAAAATACAATGAGCAGTTCTTC. It is translated as CASSSASGKYNEQFF. This chain connects TRBV7-2 to TRBJ2-1; 7 bases are shared with TRBD2. The V gene's germline CDR1 is SGHTA and CDR2 FQGNSA. V trimming: 4 bases; J trimming: 4 bases; junction bases outside the gene matches: 7. This CDR3 comprises 15 residues.

CDR3 amino acids: CAGSKIYEQYF. CDR3 sequence (DNA): TGTGCCGGCAGCAAAATATACGAGCAGTACTTC. The chain couples TRBV21-1 to TRBJ2-7. TRBV21-1 is an annotated pseudogene. This CDR3 has 11 residues.

There are many counts of this clonotype. This chain uses TRBV29-1 with TRBJ2-7; 9 bases fit TRBD1. The germline V gene encodes CDR1 SQVTM and CDR2 ANQGSEA. CDR3 size: 14 residues. The V segment lost 3 bases and the J segment 5 bases; nucleotides outside the gene matches: 8. The CDR3 sequence is CSVDIGTGRDEQYF. CDR3 bases: TGCAGCGTTGACATCGGGACAGGGAGAGACGAGCAGTACTTC.

A few counts support this clonotype. The rearrangement joins TRBV29-1 to TRBJ1-1, with D possibly being TRBD1 (5 bases). CDR1 is SQVTM and CDR2 is ANQGSEA in the germline V gene. The CDR3 is 11 amino acids. V lost 3 bases and J 9 bases, leaving 11 bases between the germline ends. The CDR3 sequence is CSVEVGEQAFF. In nucleotides, the CDR3 is TGCAGCGTTGAGGTAGGGGAACAAGCTTTCTTT.

This clonotype was observed a handful of times. The gene calls are TRBV5-6 and TRBJ2-7; TRBD2 aligns across 9 bases. CDR3 size: 16 residues. V shed 0 bases and J 1 base; nucleotides not matched to a gene: 5. In germline, CDR1 is SGHDT, CDR2 YYEEEE. The CDR3 protein is CASSLGLAGFSYEQYF. The DNA for the CDR3 is TGTGCCAGCAGCTTGGGGCTAGCGGGGTTTTCCTACGAGCAGTACTTC.

In its sample, this clonotype was seen many times. The chain uses TRBV20-1 and TRBJ1-5, with 9 bases aligning to TRBD1. The V gene's germline CDR1 is DFQATT and CDR2 SNEGSKA (reference sequence). V lost 1 base to trimming and J lost 2 bases; unmatched junction nucleotides: 3. The CDR3 loop spans 15 amino acids. CDR3 sequence: CSARVRTGGNQPQHF. The CDR3 nucleotides read TGCAGTGCTAGAGTCAGGACAGGGGGCAATCAGCCCCAGCATTTT.

The chain has TRBV3-1 and TRBJ2-7; 8 nucleotides line up with TRBD1. The J call is uncertain, as TRBJ2-5 better fits the DNA end. The germline V gene encodes CDR1 LGHDT and CDR2 YNNKEL (reference sequence). CDR3 size: 15 residues. This CDR3 reads CASSPETGASQTQYF. CDR3 in DNA: TGTGCCAGCAGCCCTGAGACAGGGGCTTCGCAGACCCAGTACTTC.

This clonotype has ten or more counts. This rearrangement joins TRBV28 to TRBJ2-7; D unresolved. Germline V gene data show CDR1 as MDHEN and CDR2 as SYDVKM. The CDR3 runs to 16 residues. V shed 3 bases and J shed 2 bases, with 17 bases lying between them. The CDR3 here is CASSFLGIRPPYEQYF. Written as DNA, the CDR3 is TGTGCCAGCAGTTTTTTGGGGATACGTCCCCCCTACGAGCAGTACTTC.

The table lists this clonotype with many counts. This rearrangement joins TRBV7-2 to TRBJ2-5, with D hard to call. Trimming took off 1 base at V and 1 base at J, with 4 bases between the two ends. Germline V gives CDR1 SGHTA, CDR2 FQGNSA. This CDR3 has 13 residues. CDR3 protein: CASSLGAQETQYF. The CDR3 DNA reads TGTGCCAGCAGCTTAGGGGCCCAAGAGACCCAGTACTTC.